This T cell receptor beta chain was captured by sequencing in a study of cytomegalovirus exposure and HLA in healthy donors. Study conclusions and caveats: Most TCRs appeared rarely, but some public TCRs recurred in many donors.

TCRdb keeps only in-frame clones here, not all; method: immunoSEQ multiplex PCR. The table includes 260,000 or so clones, roughly 91% detected once. The CDR3 consists of 14 residues. Trimming stripped 0 bases from V and 4 bases from J, with 10 bases between. Germline V gives CDR1 SNHLY, CDR2 FYNNEI. In regard to this clone: The target antigen is unknown.

The chain uses TRBV2 and TRBJ2-7, with D hard to call. Sequenced material: PBMCs. The origin of this receptor is a woman aged 30 to 39 in good health and CMV-seronegative. The chain's CDR3 is CASSEAIKDYEQYF. Written as DNA, the CDR3 is TGTGCCAGCAGTGAAGCTATAAAGGATTACGAGCAGTACTTC. The variable domain in full, completed from reference TRBV2 and TRBJ2-7, reads EPEVTQTPSHQVTQMGQEVILRCVPISNHLYFYWYRQILGQKVEFLVSFYNNEISEKSEIFDDQFSVERPDGSNFTLKIRSTKLEDSAMYFCASSEAIKDYEQYFGPGTRLTVT.